This record concerns one T cell receptor beta chain sequence. The antigen is not known. Expressed TCRB transcripts got sequenced, as all isolated RNA was reverse transcribed. The repertoire was sequenced with immunoSEQ multiplex PCR; TCRdb's copy has only in-frame clones and lacks some. The sample lists 60,000 to 75,000 clones, roughly 50% occurring once. This sample stems from a study of beta chain features in type 1 diabetes. Notes on the study in general: Type 1 diabetes patients had TCRB CDR3s that were shorter (moderately but significantly so) in all four CD4+ subsets.

CDR1 and CDR2 (germline): SGHTS, YDEGEE. Trimming cost V 2 bases and J 2 bases, with 16 bases left between them. The CDR3 length is 16 residues. The sequence came from a man aged 30 to 45 with type 1 diabetes. The chain recombines TRBV5-8 with TRBJ1-2, with a tentative D call TRBD1 (5 bases). Sequenced: central memory CD4+ T cells from blood. CDR3 region: CASSFGHVLTNYGYTF. CDR3 coding DNA: TGTGCCAGCAGCTTTGGACATGTCTTGACGAACTATGGCTACACCTTC. Variable domain in full (rest from reference TRBV5-8 and TRBJ1-2): EAGVTQSPTHLIKTRGQQATLRCSPISGHTSVYWYQQALGLGLQFLLWYDEGEERNRGNFPPRFSGRQFPNYSSELNVNALELEDSALYLCASSFGHVLTNYGYTFGSGTRLTVV.